This is a list of T cell receptor beta chains from one sample in a study of Ad26.COV2.S vaccination and SARS-CoV-2 variants. Only in-frame clones appear in the TCRdb table, and some are missing; sequencing was by immunoSEQ multiplex PCR. The sample has some 290,000 clones, more than 70% seen once. The input for sequencing was peripheral blood, taken in a trial of Ad26.COV2.S vaccine versus placebo. These receptors were taken from a person between 18 and 65 years old who received the Ad26.COV2.S COVID-19 vaccine or a placebo. Each CDR3 is given with its conserved first and last residue. D genes are given only for firm matches. Size is stated for part of the rows, as once, few or many counts, or as a class when the clone is expanded.

>TRBJ1-2|TRBV7-2|-|once
CASSLALSKNYGYTF
TGTGCCAGCAGCTTGGCCCTTAGCAAGAACTATGGCTACACCTTC
>TRBJ1-5|TRBV19|-|-
CASSIGSGNQPQHF
TGTGCCAGTAGTATTGGGTCGGGGAATCAGCCCCAGCATTTT
>TRBJ2-7|TRBV19|TRBD2|-
CASSIAGTSGGYEQYF
TGTGCCAGTAGTATAGCGGGGACTAGCGGGGGCTACGAGCAGTACTTC
>TRBJ2-7|TRBV5-1|-|-
CASSSLVSHEQYF
TGCGCCAGCAGCTCCCTAGTCTCTCACGAGCAGTACTTC
>TRBJ2-2|TRBV7-9|-|-
CASSKRTAGELFF
TGTGCCAGCAGCAAACGGACGGCCGGGGAGCTGTTTTTT
>TRBJ2-1|TRBV9|TRBD2|-
CASSPRLAGGTFF
TGTGCCAGCAGCCCGAGACTAGCGGGGGGGACGTTCTTC
>TRBJ1-2|TRBV2|-|-
CASMPVYGYTF
TGTGCCAGCATGCCAGTCTATGGCTACACCTTC
>TRBJ1-5|TRBV19|-|-
CASSTNPLQGGWDQPQHF
TGTGCCAGTAGTACAAACCCACTACAGGGAGGTTGGGATCAGCCCCAGCATTTT
>TRBJ1-1|TRBV5-1|TRBD1|-
CASKTGVNTEAFF
TGCGCCAGCAAAACAGGGGTGAACACTGAAGCTTTCTTT
>TRBJ2-3|TRBV4-3|TRBD2|-
CASSQVIGTSGVTDTQYF
TGCGCCAGCAGCCAAGTTATAGGGACTAGCGGGGTAACAGATACGCAGTATTTT
>TRBJ1-1|TRBV2|TRBD1|-
CASSLRDRGPRF
TGTGCCAGCAGTCTCCGGGACAGGGGGCCCCGTTTT
>TRBJ1-2|TRBV5-1|TRBD1|once
CASSTGTGGPHFYGYTF
TGCGCCAGCAGCACCGGGACAGGGGGTCCTCATTTCTATGGCTACACCTTC
>TRBJ1-1|TRBV5-1|TRBD1|-
CASSQFRGRRAEAFF
TGCGCCAGCAGCCAATTTAGGGGGCGCAGGGCTGAAGCTTTCTTT
>TRBJ2-7|TRBV7-2|TRBD2|-
CASSLAASGGIYEQYF
TGTGCCAGCAGCTTAGCGGCAAGCGGGGGAATCTACGAGCAGTACTTC
>TRBJ1-1|TRBV12-3/TRBV12-4|-|once
CASRQGFENAFF
TGTGCCAGCAGGCAGGGCTTTGAAAACGCTTTCTTT
>TRBJ2-2|TRBV6-1|TRBD1|-
CASSGIRTGGTGELFF
TGTGCCAGCAGTGGAATTAGGACAGGTGGTACCGGGGAGCTGTTTTTT
>TRBJ2-7|TRBV18|-|-
CASSRQGQGGYEQYF
TGTGCCAGCTCCCGACAGGGGCAGGGAGGGTACGAGCAGTACTTC
>TRBJ1-1|TRBV4-3|-|-
CASSQDQLAPMAFF
TGCGCCAGCAGCCAAGATCAACTAGCCCCCATGGCTTTCTTT
>TRBJ1-5|TRBV21-1|-|-
CASSRQNYPNQPQHF
TGTGCCAGCAGCCGACAGAACTACCCGAATCAGCCCCAGCATTTT
>TRBJ2-2|TRBV30|TRBD1|-
CAWSSLSDRVFSGELFF
TGTGCCTGGAGTTCATTATCGGACAGGGTCTTCTCCGGGGAGCTGTTTTTT
>TRBJ2-7|TRBV10-1|-|-
CASSEEEKGYEQYF
TGCGCCAGCAGTGAGGAGGAAAAGGGCTACGAGCAGTACTTC
>TRBJ2-1|TRBV4-3|-|-
CASSPKISASLNNEQFF
TGCGCCAGCAGCCCCAAGATATCCGCTAGCTTGAACAATGAGCAGTTCTTC
>TRBJ2-5|TRBV7-9|-|-
CASSSSGTPFYGQETQYF
TGTGCCAGCAGCTCCTCCGGGACACCATTTTATGGGCAAGAGACCCAGTACTTC
>TRBJ2-7|TRBV7-3|-|-
CASSLTSASSYEQYF
TGTGCCAGCAGCTTAACTAGCGCTAGCTCCTACGAGCAGTACTTC
>TRBJ2-3|TRBV6-5|-|-
CASSYSGMGTDTQYF
TGTGCCAGCAGTTACTCTGGGATGGGCACAGATACGCAGTATTTT